There are a few counts of the clone carrying this T cell receptor beta chain. This entry is derived from a study of multiple sclerosis patients with progressive multifocal leukoencephalopathy. Generated by immunoSEQ multiplex PCR, the TCRdb table keeps only in-frame clones and is missing some. Of about 33,000 clones in the sample, roughly 87% were seen once. This sample's time point: time of PML onset. PML was confirmed by JC virus DNA in cerebrospinal fluid. PML in natalizumab-treated patients developed after between about 15 and 60 months of natalizumab therapy. All PML patients were female, and all patients had earlier interferon beta. This CDR3 region has 13 residues. Losses at the gene ends were 8 bases for V and 0 bases for J; bases not matched to a gene: 2. From germline, CDR1 is LNHDA and CDR2 SQIVND (reference sequence).

The receptor comes from a human donor with progressive multifocal leukoencephalopathy. Sequencing used PBMCs, obtained from a patient treated with natalizumab. The V call is TRBV19, the J call TRBJ1-1; TRBD1 aligns across 8 bases. The CDR3 protein is CASSGQVNTEAFF. As DNA, the CDR3 is TGTGCCAGTTCGGGACAGGTGAACACTGAAGCTTTCTTT.